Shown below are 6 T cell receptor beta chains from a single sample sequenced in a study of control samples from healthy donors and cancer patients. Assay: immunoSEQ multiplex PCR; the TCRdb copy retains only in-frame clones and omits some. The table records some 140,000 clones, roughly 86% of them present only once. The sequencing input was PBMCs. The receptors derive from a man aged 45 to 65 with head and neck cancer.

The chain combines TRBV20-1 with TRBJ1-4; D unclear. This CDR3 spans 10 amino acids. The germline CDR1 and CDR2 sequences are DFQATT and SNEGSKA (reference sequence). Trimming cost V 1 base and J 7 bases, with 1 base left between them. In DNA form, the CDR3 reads TGCAGTGCTAGAGGTGAAAAACTGTTTTTT. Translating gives CSARGEKLFF.

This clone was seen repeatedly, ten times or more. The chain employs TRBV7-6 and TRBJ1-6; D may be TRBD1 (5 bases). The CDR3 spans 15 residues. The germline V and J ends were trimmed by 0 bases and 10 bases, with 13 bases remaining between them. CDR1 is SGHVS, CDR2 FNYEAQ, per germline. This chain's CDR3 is CASSLAEGSRSPLHF. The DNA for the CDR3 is TGTGCCAGCAGCTTAGCGGAGGGGTCCAGATCACCCCTCCACTTT.

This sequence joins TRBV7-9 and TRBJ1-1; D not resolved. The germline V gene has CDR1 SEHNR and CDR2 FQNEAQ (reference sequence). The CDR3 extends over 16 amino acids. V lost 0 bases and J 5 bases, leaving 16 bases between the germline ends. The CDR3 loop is CASSLAWTELGTEAFF. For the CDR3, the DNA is TGTGCCAGCAGCTTAGCCTGGACCGAGCTTGGTACTGAAGCTTTCTTT. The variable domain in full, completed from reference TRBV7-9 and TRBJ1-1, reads DTGVSQNPRHKITKRGQNVTFRCDPISEHNRLYWYRQTLGQGPEFLTYFQNEAQLEKSRLLSDRFSAERPKGSFSTLEIQRTEQGDSAMYLCASSLAWTELGTEAFFGQGTRLTVV.

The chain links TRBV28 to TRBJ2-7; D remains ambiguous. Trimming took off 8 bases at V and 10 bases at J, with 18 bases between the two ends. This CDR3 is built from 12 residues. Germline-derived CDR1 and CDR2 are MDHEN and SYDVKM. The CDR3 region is CASPNEKGRQYF. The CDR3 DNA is TGTGCCAGCCCCAATGAGAAGGGAAGACAGTACTTC.

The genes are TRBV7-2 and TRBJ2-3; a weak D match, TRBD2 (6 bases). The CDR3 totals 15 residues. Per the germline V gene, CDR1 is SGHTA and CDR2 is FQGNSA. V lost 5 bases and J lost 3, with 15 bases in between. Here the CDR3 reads CASSLTGGGTDTQYF. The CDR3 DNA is TGTGCCAGCAGCCTAACTGGGGGAGGTACAGATACGCAGTATTTT.

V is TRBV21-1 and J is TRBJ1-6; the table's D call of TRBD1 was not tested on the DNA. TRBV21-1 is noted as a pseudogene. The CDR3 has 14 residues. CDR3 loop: CASSNRICNSPLHF. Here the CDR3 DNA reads TGTGCCAGCAGCAACAGAATTTGTAATTCACCCCTCCACTTT.